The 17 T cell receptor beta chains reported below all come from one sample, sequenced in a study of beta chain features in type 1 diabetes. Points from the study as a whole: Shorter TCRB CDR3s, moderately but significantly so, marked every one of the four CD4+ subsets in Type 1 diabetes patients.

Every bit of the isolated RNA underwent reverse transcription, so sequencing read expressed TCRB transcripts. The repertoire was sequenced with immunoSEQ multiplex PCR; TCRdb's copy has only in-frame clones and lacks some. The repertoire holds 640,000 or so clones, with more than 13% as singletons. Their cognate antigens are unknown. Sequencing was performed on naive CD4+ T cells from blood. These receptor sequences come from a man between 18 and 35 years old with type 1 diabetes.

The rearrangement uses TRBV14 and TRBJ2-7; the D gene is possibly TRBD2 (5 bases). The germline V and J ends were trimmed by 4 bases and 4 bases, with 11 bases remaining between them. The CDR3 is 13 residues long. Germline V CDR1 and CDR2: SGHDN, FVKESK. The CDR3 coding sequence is TGTGCCAGCAGCCGGGAGACGATTTACGAGCAGTACTTC. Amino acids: CASSRETIYEQYF.

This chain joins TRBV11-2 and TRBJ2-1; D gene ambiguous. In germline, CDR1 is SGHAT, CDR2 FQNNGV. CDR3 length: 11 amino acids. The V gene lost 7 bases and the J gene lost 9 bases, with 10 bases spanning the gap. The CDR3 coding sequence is TGTGCCAGCAACTACCGAGGTGAGCAGTTCTTC. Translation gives CASNYRGEQFF. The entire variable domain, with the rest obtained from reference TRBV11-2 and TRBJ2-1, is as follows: EAGVAQSPRYKIIEKRQSVAFWCNPISGHATLYWYQQILGQGPKLLIQFQNNGVVDDSQLPKDRFSAERLKGVDSTLKIQPAKLEDSAVYLCASNYRGEQFFGPGTRLTVL.

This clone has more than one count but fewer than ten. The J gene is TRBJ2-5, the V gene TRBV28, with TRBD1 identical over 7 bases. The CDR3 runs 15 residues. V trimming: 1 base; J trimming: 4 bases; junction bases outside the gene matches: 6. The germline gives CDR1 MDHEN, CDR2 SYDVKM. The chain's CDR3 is CASSLYHRGRETQYF. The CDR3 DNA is TGTGCCAGCAGTTTATACCACAGGGGAAGAGAGACCCAGTACTTC.

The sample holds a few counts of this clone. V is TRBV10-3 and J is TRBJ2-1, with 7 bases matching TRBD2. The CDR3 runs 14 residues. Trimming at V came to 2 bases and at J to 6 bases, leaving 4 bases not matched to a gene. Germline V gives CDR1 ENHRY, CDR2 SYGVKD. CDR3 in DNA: TGTGCCATCAGTGAGGTTGGGGGGGTCAATGAGCAGTTCTTC. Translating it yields CAISEVGGVNEQFF.

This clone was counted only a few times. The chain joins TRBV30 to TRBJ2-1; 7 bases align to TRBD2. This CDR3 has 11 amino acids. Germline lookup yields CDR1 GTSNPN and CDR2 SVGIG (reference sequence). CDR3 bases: TGTGGCGCGGGAGTTACCAATGAGCAGTTCTTC. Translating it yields CGAGVTNEQFF.

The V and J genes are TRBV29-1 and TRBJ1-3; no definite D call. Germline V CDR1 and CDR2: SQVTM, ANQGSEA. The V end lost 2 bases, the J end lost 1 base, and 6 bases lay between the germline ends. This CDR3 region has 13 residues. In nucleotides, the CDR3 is TGCAGCGTTGAATCGGGATCTGGAAACACCATATATTTT. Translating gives CSVESGSGNTIYF.

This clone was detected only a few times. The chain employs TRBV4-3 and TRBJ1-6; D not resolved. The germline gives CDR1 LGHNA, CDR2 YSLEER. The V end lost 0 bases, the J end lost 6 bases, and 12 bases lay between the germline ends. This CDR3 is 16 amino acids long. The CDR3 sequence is CASSQDAWEINSPLHF. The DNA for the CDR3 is TGCGCCAGCAGCCAAGATGCTTGGGAAATTAATTCACCCCTCCACTTT.

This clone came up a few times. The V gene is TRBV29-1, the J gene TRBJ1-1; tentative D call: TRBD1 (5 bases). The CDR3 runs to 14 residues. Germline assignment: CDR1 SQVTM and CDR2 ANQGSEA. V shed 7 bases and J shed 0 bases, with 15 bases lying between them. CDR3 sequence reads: CSALQGGMNTEAFF. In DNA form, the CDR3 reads TGCAGCGCCCTCCAGGGCGGAATGAACACTGAAGCTTTCTTT.

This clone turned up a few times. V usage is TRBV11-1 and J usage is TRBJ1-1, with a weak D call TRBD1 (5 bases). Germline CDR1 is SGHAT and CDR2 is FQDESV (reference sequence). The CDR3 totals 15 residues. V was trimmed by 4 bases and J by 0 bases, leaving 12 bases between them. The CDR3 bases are TGTGCCAGCAGCTCCGGGGCTAGGGTGAACACTGAAGCTTTCTTT. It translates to CASSSGARVNTEAFF.

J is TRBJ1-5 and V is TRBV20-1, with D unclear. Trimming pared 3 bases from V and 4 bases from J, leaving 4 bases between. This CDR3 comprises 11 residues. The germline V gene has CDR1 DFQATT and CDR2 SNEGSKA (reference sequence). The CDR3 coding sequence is TGCAGTGCTAGCTATAATCAGCCCCAGCATTTT. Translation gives CSASYNQPQHF.

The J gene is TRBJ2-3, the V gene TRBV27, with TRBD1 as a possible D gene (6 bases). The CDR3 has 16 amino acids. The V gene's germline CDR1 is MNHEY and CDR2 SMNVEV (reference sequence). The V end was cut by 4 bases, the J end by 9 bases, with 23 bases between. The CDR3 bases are TGTGCCAGCAGTTCCCCGGCCCGCAACTTGCAGGGGACGCAGTATTTT. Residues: CASSSPARNLQGTQYF.

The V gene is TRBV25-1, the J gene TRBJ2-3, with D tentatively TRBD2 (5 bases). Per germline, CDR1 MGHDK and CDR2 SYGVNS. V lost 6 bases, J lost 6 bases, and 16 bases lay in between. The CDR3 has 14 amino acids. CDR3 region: CASRPAVLPDTQYF. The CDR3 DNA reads TGTGCCAGCAGGCCAGCGGTCCTCCCGGATACGCAGTATTTT.

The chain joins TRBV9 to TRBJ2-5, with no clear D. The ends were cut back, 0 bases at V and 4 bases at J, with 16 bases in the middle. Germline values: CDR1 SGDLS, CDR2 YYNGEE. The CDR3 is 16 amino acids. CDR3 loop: CASSVGGREVGETQYF. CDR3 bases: TGTGCCAGCAGCGTAGGAGGACGAGAGGTGGGAGAGACCCAGTACTTC.

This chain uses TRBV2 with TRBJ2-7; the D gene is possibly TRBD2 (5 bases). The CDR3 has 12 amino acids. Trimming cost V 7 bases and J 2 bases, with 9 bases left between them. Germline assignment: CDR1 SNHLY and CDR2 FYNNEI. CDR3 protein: CASKGETYEQYF. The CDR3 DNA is TGTGCCAGCAAGGGAGAGACCTACGAGCAGTACTTC.

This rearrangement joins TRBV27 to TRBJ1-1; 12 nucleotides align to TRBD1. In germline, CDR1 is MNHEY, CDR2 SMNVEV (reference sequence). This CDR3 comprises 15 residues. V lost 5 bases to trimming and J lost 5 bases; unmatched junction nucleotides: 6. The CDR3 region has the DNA TGTGCCAGCAGTAGACCGGGACAGGGGGCAACTGAAGCTTTCTTT. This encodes CASSRPGQGATEAFF.

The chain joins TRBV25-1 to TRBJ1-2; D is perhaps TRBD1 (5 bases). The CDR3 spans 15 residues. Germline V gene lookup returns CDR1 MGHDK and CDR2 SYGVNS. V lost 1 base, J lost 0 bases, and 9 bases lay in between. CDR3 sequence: CASSEWDGSNYGYTF. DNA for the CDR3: TGTGCCAGCAGTGAATGGGACGGCTCTAACTATGGCTACACCTTC.

The chain's CDR3 is CASSGQGWKEDTQYF. CDR3 coding DNA: TGTGCCAGCAGTGGACAGGGTTGGAAGGAAGATACGCAGTATTTT. The V and J genes are TRBV2 and TRBJ2-3; 7 bases are shared with TRBD1. The CDR3 is 15 residues long. Germline CDR1 is SNHLY and CDR2 is FYNNEI. V lost 4 bases, J lost 5 bases, and 9 bases stayed unmatched.